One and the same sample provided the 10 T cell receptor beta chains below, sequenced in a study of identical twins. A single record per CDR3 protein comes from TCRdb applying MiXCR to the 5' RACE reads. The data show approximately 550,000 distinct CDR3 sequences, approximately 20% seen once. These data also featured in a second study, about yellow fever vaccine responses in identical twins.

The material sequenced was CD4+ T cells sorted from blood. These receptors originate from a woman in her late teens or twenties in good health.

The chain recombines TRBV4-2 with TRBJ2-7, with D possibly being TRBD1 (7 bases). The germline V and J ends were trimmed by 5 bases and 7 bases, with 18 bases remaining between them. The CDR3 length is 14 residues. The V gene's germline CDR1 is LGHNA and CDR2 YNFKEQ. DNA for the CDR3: TGTGCCAGCAGCGGAGGGACAGCACCTTGGGAGCAGTACTTC. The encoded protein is CASSGGTAPWEQYF.

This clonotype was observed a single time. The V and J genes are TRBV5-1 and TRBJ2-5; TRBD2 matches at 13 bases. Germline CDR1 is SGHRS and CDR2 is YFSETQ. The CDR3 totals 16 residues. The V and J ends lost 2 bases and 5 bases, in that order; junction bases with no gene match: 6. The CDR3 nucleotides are TGCGCCAGCAGCTTACTAGCGGGGGGGCCCCAGGAGACCCAGTACTTC. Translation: CASSLLAGGPQETQYF.

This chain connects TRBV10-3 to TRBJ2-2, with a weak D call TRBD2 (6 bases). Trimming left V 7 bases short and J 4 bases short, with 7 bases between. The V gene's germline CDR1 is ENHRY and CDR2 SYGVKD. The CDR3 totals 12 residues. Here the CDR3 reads CAINGGTGELFF. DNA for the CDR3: TGTGCCATCAACGGGGGCACCGGGGAGCTGTTTTTT.

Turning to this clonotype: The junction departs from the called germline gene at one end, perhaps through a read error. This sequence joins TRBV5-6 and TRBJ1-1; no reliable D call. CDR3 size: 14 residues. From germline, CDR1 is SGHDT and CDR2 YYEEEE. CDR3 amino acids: CACSYTTVGPEAFF. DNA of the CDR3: TGTGCCTGCAGCTACACAACAGTAGGCCCTGAAGCTTTCTTT.

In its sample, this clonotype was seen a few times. The DNA of the CDR3 is TGTGCCAGCAGCTTTTTGACTAGCGGGGGGCAGTATTTT. This gives the protein CASSFLTSGGQYF. J is TRBJ2-3 and V is TRBV5-6; 12 nucleotides match TRBD2. The CDR3 contains 13 residues. V shed 2 bases and J 11 bases; nucleotides not matched to a gene: 3. Germline CDR1 SGHDT, CDR2 YYEEEE.

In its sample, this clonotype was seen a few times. In DNA, the CDR3 is TGTGCCAGCAGCAAAGGGGCAGCGGGGGGCCGCCCAGATACGCAGTATTTT. This gives the protein CASSKGAAGGRPDTQYF. The chain has TRBV21-1 and TRBJ2-3; the table's D gene call, TRBD2, was not cross checked with the DNA. TRBV21-1 is described as a pseudogene. This CDR3 is built from 17 residues.

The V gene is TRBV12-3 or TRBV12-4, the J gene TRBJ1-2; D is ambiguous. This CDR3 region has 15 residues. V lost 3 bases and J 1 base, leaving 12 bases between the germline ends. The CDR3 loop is CASSLRRYYNYGYTF. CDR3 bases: TGTGCCAGCAGTTTGCGCAGATATTATAACTATGGCTACACCTTC.

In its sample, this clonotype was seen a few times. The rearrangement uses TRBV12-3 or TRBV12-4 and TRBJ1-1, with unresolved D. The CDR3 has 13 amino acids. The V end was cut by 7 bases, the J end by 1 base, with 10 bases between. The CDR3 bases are TGTGCCAGCACGGGCGGATGGAACACTGAAGCTTTCTTT. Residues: CASTGGWNTEAFF.

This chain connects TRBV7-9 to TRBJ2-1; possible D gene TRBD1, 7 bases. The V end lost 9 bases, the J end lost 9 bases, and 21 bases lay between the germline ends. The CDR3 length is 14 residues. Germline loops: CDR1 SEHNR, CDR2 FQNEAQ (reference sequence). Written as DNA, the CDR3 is TGTGCCAGTGTTCCTAGGGGGCGGAGGGGTGAGCAGTTCTTC. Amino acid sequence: CASVPRGRRGEQFF.

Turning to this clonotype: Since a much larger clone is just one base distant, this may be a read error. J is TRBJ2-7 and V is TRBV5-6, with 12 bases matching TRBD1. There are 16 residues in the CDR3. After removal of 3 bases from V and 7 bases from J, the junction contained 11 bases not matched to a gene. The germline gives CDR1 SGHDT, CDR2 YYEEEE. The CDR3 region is CASSCMPGQGAGEQYF. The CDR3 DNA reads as TGTGCCAGCAGCTGTATGCCGGGACAGGGGGCAGGGGAGCAGTACTTC.